This passage covers 6 T cell receptor beta chains from one sample sequenced in a study of shared clonotypes between healthy human individuals. The assay was immunoSEQ multiplex PCR, and TCRdb's table has in-frame clones only and misses some. The table has roughly 1.4 million clones, less than 99% seen once. Sample: naive CD4+ T cells sorted from blood. Stated subset: CD45RA+ positively selected. The receptor source for this set is a man aged 25-40 years in good health.

This clone appeared once. The junction and the germline gene differ at one end; a read error may be behind it. In DNA form, the CDR3 reads TGTGCCAGTAGCATAGGGACAGGGATCTTTAATGAGCAGTTCTTC. Its protein is CASSIGTGIFNEQFF. V is TRBV19 and J is TRBJ2-1; the match to TRBD1 covers 9 bases. This CDR3 has 15 residues. CDR1 and CDR2 (germline): LNHDA, SQIVND (reference sequence).

The rearrangement uses TRBV5-5 and TRBJ1-2; D perhaps matches TRBD1 (5 bases). The CDR3 is 16 residues long. Germline CDR1 and CDR2: SGHKS and YYEKEE (reference sequence). V shed 0 bases and J shed 1 base, with 13 bases lying between them. The CDR3 reads CASSLGVRASNYGYTF. The DNA of the CDR3 is TGTGCCAGCAGCTTGGGGGTCAGGGCGAGTAACTATGGCTACACCTTC.

This chain connects TRBV18 to TRBJ2-7; 7 nucleotides line up with TRBD2. This CDR3 is 13 amino acids long. Germline assignment: CDR1 KGHSH and CDR2 LQKENI. Trimming cost V 5 bases and J 0 bases; bases outside gene matches: 1. CDR3 residues: CASSRLASYEQYF. CDR3 sequence (DNA): TGTGCCAGCTCAAGACTAGCCTCCTACGAGCAGTACTTC.

The chain employs TRBV6-6 and TRBJ1-1; D not certain. The length of the CDR3 is 12 residues. V dropped 6 bases and J dropped 8 bases, with 13 bases sitting between them. Germline V CDR1 and CDR2: MNHNY, SVGAGI (reference sequence). CDR3 in amino acids: CASSSRGSEAFF. In DNA form, the CDR3 reads TGTGCCAGCAGCTCGCGCGGGAGCGAAGCTTTCTTT.

The rearrangement uses TRBV11-2 and TRBJ2-1, with D unclear. Trimming cost V 0 bases and J 3 bases, with 6 bases left between them. The CDR3 is 14 residues long. Germline CDR1 reads SGHAT; CDR2 reads FQNNGV. CDR3 sequence reads: CASSLELNYNEQFF. CDR3 nucleotides: TGTGCCAGCAGCTTAGAACTAAACTACAATGAGCAGTTCTTC.

This rearrangement joins TRBV28 to TRBJ1-5; D might be TRBD1 (6 bases). Germline V gene sequence: CDR1 MDHEN, CDR2 SYDVKM. Trimming stripped 7 bases from V and 7 bases from J, with 20 bases between. This CDR3 is 15 amino acids long. CDR3 in DNA: TGTGCCAGCAACACCGGGACACTCACGAGCCAGCCCCAGCATTTT. Residues: CASNTGTLTSQPQHF.